Following are 10 T cell receptor beta chains from one sample sequenced in a study of shared clonotypes between healthy human individuals. Some clones are missing from TCRdb's copy, which holds only in-frame ones; the method was immunoSEQ multiplex PCR. The profile shows 450,000 to 500,000 clones, around 85% of them singletons. Material for sequencing was PBMCs. The receptors come from a woman aged 35 to 49 in good health. Some clones in this sample may be carry-over from other donors' samples.

The V and J genes are TRBV6-1 and TRBJ1-2; D remains ambiguous. Per germline, CDR1 MNHNS and CDR2 SASEGT. Between the trimmed V and J ends, which lost 3 bases and 2 bases, there was a span of 10 bases. The CDR3 is 14 amino acids. The CDR3 DNA reads TGTGCCAGCAGTGATGCGTGGGAGAACTATGGCTACACCTTC. Protein: CASSDAWENYGYTF.

The chain recombines TRBV19 with TRBJ1-2; D not certain. The CDR3 covers 14 residues. Germline lookup yields CDR1 LNHDA and CDR2 SQIVND (reference sequence). The V gene lost 4 bases and the J gene lost 0 bases, with 9 bases spanning the gap. The CDR3 DNA reads as TGTGCCAGTAGTAGATGGGAGTCTAACTATGGCTACACCTTC. The encoded protein is CASSRWESNYGYTF.

The chain combines TRBV28 with TRBJ2-1, with TRBD2 as a possible D gene (5 bases). Between the trimmed V and J ends, which lost 2 bases and 8 bases, there was a span of 16 bases. The germline CDR1 and CDR2 sequences are MDHEN and SYDVKM. CDR3 size: 15 residues. CDR3 sequence (DNA): TGTGCCAGCAGTTTAACGGCGGGCAGCGACGATGAGCAGTTCTTC. Translating gives CASSLTAGSDDEQFF.

V is TRBV10-1 and J is TRBJ2-7, with 9 positions matching TRBD1. With 1 base clipped from V and 5 bases from J, the junction kept 0 bases outside the gene matches. The CDR3 consists of 13 residues. CDR1 and CDR2 from the germline V gene are WNHNN and SYGVQD (reference sequence). The CDR3 protein is CASSEWDRDEQYF. The CDR3 DNA reads TGCGCCAGCAGTGAGTGGGACAGGGACGAGCAGTACTTC.

This chain links TRBV11-3 with TRBJ1-2; D perhaps matches TRBD1 (6 bases). Trimming took off 5 bases at V and 8 bases at J, with 15 bases between the two ends. The germline V gene has CDR1 SGHNT and CDR2 YENEEA. The CDR3 sequence is 13 residues long. The chain's CDR3 is CASSPLGARGYTF. Here the CDR3 DNA reads TGTGCCAGCAGCCCCTTGGGGGCCCGGGGCTACACCTTC.

The rearrangement links TRBV28 to TRBJ2-3; D not resolved. V was pared by 3 bases and J by 4 bases, with 23 bases between. CDR3 length: 18 amino acids. CDR1 is MDHEN and CDR2 is SYDVKM in the germline V gene. Written as DNA, the CDR3 is TGTGCCAGCAGTTTGATCACCCTGAGACCCCACTGGGCAGATACGCAGTATTTT. Protein product: CASSLITLRPHWADTQYF.

The chain recombines TRBV11-3 with TRBJ2-2; tentatively, D is TRBD1 or TRBD2 (7 bases each). The germline V and J ends were trimmed by 3 bases and 6 bases, with 14 bases remaining between them. The CDR3 length is 15 residues. From germline, CDR1 is SGHNT and CDR2 YENEEA. The CDR3 protein is CASSLRQGGSGELFF. Here the CDR3 DNA reads TGTGCCAGCAGCTTGAGACAGGGAGGGTCCGGGGAGCTGTTTTTT.

With respect to this clone: A far larger clone is one nucleotide away, so this likely arose from a read error. Other DNA sequences in the sample encode the same CDR3. The chain recombines TRBV10-3 with TRBJ1-5; possibly TRBD1 for D (5 bases). The germline V gene encodes CDR1 ENHRY and CDR2 SYGVKD. The CDR3 is made up of 17 amino acids. The CDR3 nucleotides read TGTGCCATCAGTGAGTCGGGGGTAGGGGCCATGGATCAGCCCCAGCACTTT. This gives the protein CAISESGVGAMDQPQHF.

The J gene is TRBJ1-4, the V gene TRBV2; 7 bases align to TRBD1. The CDR3 extends over 12 amino acids. CDR1 SNHLY and CDR2 FYNNEI come from the germline V gene. The V and J ends lost 7 bases and 8 bases, in that order; junction bases with no gene match: 4. CDR3 coding DNA: TGTGCCAGCAATTTCAGGGGGGAAAAACTGTTTTTT. Translation gives CASNFRGEKLFF.

The chain carries TRBV6-5 and TRBJ1-2; D is perhaps TRBD1 (5 bases). This CDR3 region has 16 residues. CDR1 MNHEY and CDR2 SVGAGI come from the germline V gene. V was pared by 0 bases and J by 5 bases, with 16 bases between. In DNA, the CDR3 is TGTGCCAGCAGTTACTCGATGGGACGGGAAGGGTATGGCTACACCTTC. Residues: CASSYSMGREGYGYTF.